The sequence of this T cell receptor beta chain was determined in a study of read filtering for tumor transcriptome and immune sequencing. Overall study: DNase treatment preceded whole-transcriptome library preparation.

This library used roughly 0.4 ug RNA and molecular barcoded adaptors spanning alpha/delta and beta/gamma chains. TCRdb re-analysed the reads in MiXCR, keeping a single row per CDR3 protein. The data show about 93,000 distinct CDR3 sequences, 20% to 25% seen once. The CDR3 is made up of 13 amino acids. V gave up 5 bases and J gave up 1 base, with 10 bases separating them. Germline CDR1 DFQATT, CDR2 SNEGSKA (reference sequence). This clonotype was detected many times. The chain carries TRBV20-1 and TRBJ2-3; no reliable D call. The clonotype originates from a donor at least 40 years old with multiple myeloma. Sequenced sample: a population of CD138-negative cells sorted from bone marrow. CDR3 nucleotides: TGCAGTGCTCCTCCGACTGGCACAGATACGCAGTATTTT. Amino acid sequence: CSAPPTGTDTQYF.